Here is one T cell receptor (beta chain) with its context. Antigen: not known. The PCR employed 60 Vbeta primers together with 13 Jbeta primers. Sequenced by immunoSEQ multiplex PCR; TCRdb stores in-frame clones only, minus some. The sample shows over 110,000 clones, approximately 84% of them seen only once. The entry originates in a study of cytomegalovirus exposure and HLA in healthy donors. Findings and limits, study-wide: Cytomegalovirus association was listed for 150 or so TCR beta chains. Reportedly, a later analysis found an Asian-associated ancestry cluster had fewer N-insertions than the approximately 700-donor mean. A later analysis showed HLA-associated TCR beta chains outstripping equally common others in clonal expansion.

The germline CDR1 and CDR2 sequences are MDHEN and SYDVKM. The CDR3 runs 12 residues. Trimming pared 11 bases from V and 4 bases from J, leaving 14 bases between. The receptor comes from a woman in her sixties in good health and CMV-seropositive. Specimen: PBMCs. The rearrangement joins TRBV28 to TRBJ1-1; D remains ambiguous. This CDR3 reads CACRVFGTEAFF. The CDR3, as DNA: TGTGCCTGTCGAGTGTTTGGCACTGAAGCTTTCTTT. The full variable domain, its missing parts supplied by reference TRBV28 and TRBJ1-1, is DVKVTQSSRYLVKRTGEKVFLECVQDMDHENMFWYRQDPGLGLRLIYFSYDVKMKEKGDIPEGYSVSREKKERFSLILESASTNQTSMYLCACRVFGTEAFFGQGTRLTVV.